The text below deals with one TCR beta chain. The data derive from a study of blood T cell repertoires in COVID-19. For the study at large: Sources were T cells, B-cell-depleted T cells, or PBMCs; the material itself was cDNA or gDNA.

The CDR3 is 16 residues long. Germline lookup yields CDR1 MGHRA and CDR2 YSYEKL. The ends were cut back, 4 bases at V and 0 bases at J, with 13 bases in the middle. The protocol was immunoSEQ multiplex PCR, while the TCRdb copy is restricted to in-frame clones and leaves out a portion. Here the sample spans a few hundred thousand clones, about nine tenths being singletons. The sequence derives from a woman between 35 and 50 years old with acute COVID-19. The chain joins TRBV4-1 to TRBJ2-1; D might be TRBD2 (5 bases). Sequences were obtained from PBMCs or T cells enriched from blood (not recorded which). In nucleotides, the CDR3 is TGCGCCAGCAGCCCTCTCCCGGGGAGCTCCTACAATGAGCAGTTCTTC. Translation gives CASSPLPGSSYNEQFF.